The 13 T cell receptor beta chains below come from one sample, sequenced in a study of Graves' ophthalmopathy and Graves' hyperthyroidism. RNA transcripts yielded amplified TCR beta CDR3 regions. HTBI primers served in a first-round RT-PCR, which a second-round multiplex PCR followed. TCRdb reprocessed the multiplex PCR reads with MiXCR, giving one entry per CDR3 protein. The table lists nearly 400,000 distinct CDR3 sequences, roughly 18% of them singletons, with about 1.6% in the top ten. Sequenced material: peripheral blood. The receptors stem from a woman aged 18-29 years with Graves' ophthalmopathy.

This clonotype was seen at least ten times. The J gene is TRBJ1-5, the V gene TRBV5-1; D gene uncertain. The CDR3 has 15 residues. The V gene lost 0 bases and the J gene lost 0 bases, with 7 bases spanning the gap. Germline values: CDR1 SGHRS, CDR2 YFSETQ. The CDR3: CASSLGTASNQPQHF. CDR3 coding DNA: TGCGCCAGCAGCTTGGGGACGGCTAGCAATCAGCCCCAGCATTTT.

The table lists this clonotype with many counts. The V and J genes are TRBV4-2 and TRBJ2-7; D not certain. The germline V and J ends were trimmed by 1 base and 6 bases, with 7 bases remaining between them. Germline V gene lookup returns CDR1 LGHNA and CDR2 YNFKEQ. The CDR3 has 12 amino acids. The CDR3 region is CASSQVGTEQYF. The CDR3 DNA follows: TGTGCCAGCAGCCAAGTAGGCACCGAGCAGTACTTC.

This clonotype came up many times. This rearrangement joins TRBV29-1 to TRBJ2-7; tentatively, D is TRBD2 (5 bases). Trimming took off 6 bases at V and 6 bases at J, with 12 bases between the two ends. The CDR3 covers 11 residues. The germline V gene has CDR1 SQVTM and CDR2 ANQGSEA. The CDR3: CSVWESAEQYF. Written as DNA, the CDR3 is TGCAGCGTCTGGGAGAGCGCCGAGCAGTACTTC.

This clonotype was counted ten times or more. This chain connects TRBV28 to TRBJ2-4; D gene uncertain. Germline V gene lookup returns CDR1 MDHEN and CDR2 SYDVKM. The CDR3 runs 16 residues. V lost 5 bases, J lost 0 bases, and 14 bases lay in between. As DNA, the CDR3 is TGTGCCAGCAGTAACCCAGGCAGCCTAGCCAAAAACATTCAGTACTTC. Encoded protein: CASSNPGSLAKNIQYF.

There are many counts of this clonotype. The chain joins TRBV6-5 to TRBJ2-7; TRBD1 might be the D (6 bases). This CDR3 is built from 16 residues. V was cut by 0 bases and J by 4 bases, with 16 bases left in between. In germline, CDR1 is MNHEY, CDR2 SVGAGI. CDR3 bases: TGTGCCAGCAGTTACTCGATCCCCAACCAGGGGTACGAGCAGTACTTC. The encoded protein is CASSYSIPNQGYEQYF.

This clonotype came up many times. The J gene is TRBJ1-1, the V gene TRBV9; possible D gene TRBD1, 5 bases. CDR3 length equals 13 residues. V lost 3 bases and J lost 6, with 12 bases in between. Germline CDR1 is SGDLS and CDR2 is YYNGEE. The CDR3 DNA follows: TGTGCCAGCAGCGAGGGGAACTTGGCTGAAGCTTTCTTT. Its protein product is CASSEGNLAEAFF.

This clonotype showed up many times. The chain has TRBV5-1 and TRBJ2-5; no firm D call. CDR1 and CDR2 from the germline V gene are SGHRS and YFSETQ. This CDR3 contains 14 residues. The V gene lost 0 bases and the J gene lost 4 bases, with 10 bases spanning the gap. CDR3 sequence: CASSLGRYGETQYF. CDR3 sequence (DNA): TGCGCCAGCAGCTTGGGACGGTATGGAGAGACCCAGTACTTC.

This clonotype was recorded once. This rearrangement joins TRBV27 to TRBJ2-7; 8 bases are a match to TRBD1. This CDR3 comprises 15 residues. Looked up from germline, CDR1 is MNHEY and CDR2 is SMNVEV (reference sequence). Unmatched junction bases numbered 15, after V lost 7 bases and J lost 7 bases. CDR3 DNA sequence: TGTGCCAGCAACCTCCGGGGGACAGGTATGGGGGAGCAGTACTTC. It encodes CASNLRGTGMGEQYF.

This clonotype showed up many times. The chain joins TRBV12-5 to TRBJ1-1; no clear D. Germline CDR1 is LGHNT and CDR2 is FRNRAP. This CDR3 is 13 amino acids long. Trimming removed 5 bases from V and 7 bases from J, with 14 bases in between. The CDR3: CASGPGGLREAFF. CDR3 DNA: TGTGCTAGTGGTCCAGGCGGGTTGCGTGAAGCTTTCTTT.

This clonotype occurred many times. The chain couples TRBV7-6 to TRBJ2-7; D gene ambiguous. Trimming removed 5 bases from V and 0 bases from J, with 17 bases in between. The CDR3 consists of 16 residues. From germline, CDR1 is SGHVS and CDR2 FNYEAQ. CDR3 coding DNA: TGTGCCAGCAGCCCAAGAGCAGTCTCCCCCTCCTACGAGCAGTACTTC. This sequence encodes CASSPRAVSPSYEQYF.

This clonotype was seen many times. The CDR3 nucleotides read TGTGCCAGCACCCCGGGAACGCTGGTCGGGGCCAACGTCCTGACTTTC. This gives the protein CASTPGTLVGANVLTF. The chain recombines TRBV2 with TRBJ2-6; D might be TRBD2 (5 bases). CDR1 is SNHLY, CDR2 FYNNEI, per germline. The CDR3 runs to 16 residues. V lost 7 bases to trimming and J lost 4 bases, with 17 bases between them. Filled out from reference TRBV2 and TRBJ2-6, the complete variable domain reads EPEVTQTPSHQVTQMGQEVILRCVPISNHLYFYWYRQILGQKVEFLVSFYNNEISEKSEIFDDQFSVERPDGSNFTLKIRSTKLEDSAMYFCASTPGTLVGANVLTFGAGSRLTVL.

The table lists this clonotype with many counts. The J gene is TRBJ2-7, the V gene TRBV28; D tentatively fits TRBD1 or TRBD2 (5 bases each). The CDR3 spans 12 residues. V was shortened by 7 bases and J by 6 bases, with 13 bases between the two germline ends. Germline-derived CDR1 and CDR2 are MDHEN and SYDVKM. The CDR3 DNA reads as TGTGCCAGCATCGGGGCAGGACGCGAGCAGTACTTC. Amino acids: CASIGAGREQYF.

This clonotype was detected many times. The chain couples TRBV11-2 to TRBJ2-2; no firm D call. The CDR3 length is 14 residues. The V and J ends lost 3 bases and 1 base respectively, with 6 bases between them. Germline CDR1 reads SGHAT; CDR2 reads FQNNGV. CDR3 sequence (DNA): TGTGCCAGCAGCTTTCGGAGGAACACCGGGGAGCTGTTTTTT. Translated, it gives CASSFRRNTGELFF.